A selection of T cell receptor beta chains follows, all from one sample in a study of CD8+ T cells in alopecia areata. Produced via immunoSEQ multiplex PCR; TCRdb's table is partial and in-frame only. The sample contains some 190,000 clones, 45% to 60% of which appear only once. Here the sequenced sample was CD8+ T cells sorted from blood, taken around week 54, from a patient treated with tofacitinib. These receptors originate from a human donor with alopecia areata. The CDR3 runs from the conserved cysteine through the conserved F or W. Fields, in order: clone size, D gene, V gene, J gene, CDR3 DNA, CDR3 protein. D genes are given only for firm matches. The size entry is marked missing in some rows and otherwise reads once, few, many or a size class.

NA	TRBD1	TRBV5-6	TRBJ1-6	TGTGCCAGCAGCTTATCTGAGGGCAGGGGGACCTCACCCCTCCACTTT	CASSLSEGRGTSPLHF
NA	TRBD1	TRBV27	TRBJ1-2	TGTGCCACGGCAGGGGGTCCTAACTATGGCTACACCTTC	CATAGGPNYGYTF
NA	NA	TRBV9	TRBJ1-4	TGTGCCAGCAGCGTTTGGGGGTCTAATGAAAAACTGTTTTTT	CASSVWGSNEKLFF
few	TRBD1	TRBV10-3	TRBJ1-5	TGTGCCATCAGTCTACAGGGGGGCAATCAGCCCCAGCATTTT	CAISLQGGNQPQHF
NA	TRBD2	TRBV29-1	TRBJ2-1	TGCAGCGGCAGCGCTGGACTAGCGGGCAATGAGCAGTTCTTC	CSGSAGLAGNEQFF
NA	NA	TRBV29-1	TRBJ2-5	TGCAGCGGGTTCCCGGGACCGAGAGAGACCCAGTACTTC	CSGFPGPRETQYF
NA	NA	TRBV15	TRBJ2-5	TGTGCCACCAGCAGAGGCCCGGCCGAGACCCAGTACTTC	CATSRGPAETQYF
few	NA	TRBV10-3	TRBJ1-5	TGTGCCATCAGTCCCAGTCAAACCGGCAATCAGCCCCAGCATTTT	CAISPSQTGNQPQHF
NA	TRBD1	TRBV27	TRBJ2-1	TGTGCCAGCAGTTTATCGAGCGTCAGGGGGCGTCGTCATGAGCAGTTCTTC	CASSLSSVRGRRHEQFF
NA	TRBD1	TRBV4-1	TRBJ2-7	TGCGCCAGCAGCCAAGAAAGTAGACAGGGCCACGAGCAGTACTTC	CASSQESRQGHEQYF
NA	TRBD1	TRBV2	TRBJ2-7	TGTGCCACCGAGGGGGCGCCAGGGGCTTCCTACGAGCAGTACTTC	CATEGAPGASYEQYF
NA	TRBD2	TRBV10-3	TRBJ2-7	TGTGCCATCAGTGGTGACGGGGGGTACTCCTACGAGCAGTACTTC	CAISGDGGYSYEQYF
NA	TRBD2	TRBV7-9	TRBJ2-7	TGTGCCAGCAGGGGACTAGCATCCTACGAGCAGTACTTC	CASRGLASYEQYF
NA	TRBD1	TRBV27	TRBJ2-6	TGTGCCAGCAGAAACAGGGGCTCTGGGGCCAACGTCCTGACTTTC	CASRNRGSGANVLTF
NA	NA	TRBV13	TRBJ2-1	TGTGCCAGCAGCCCTAGTGGATCGGTATTCTACAATGAGCAGTTCTTC	CASSPSGSVFYNEQFF
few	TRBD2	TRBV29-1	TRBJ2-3	TGCAGCGTTGAAGTGGGGGGGATTAGTCCAGATACGCAGTATTTT	CSVEVGGISPDTQYF
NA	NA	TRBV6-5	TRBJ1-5	TGTGCCAGCAGTTACCTGCAGGGCCGTGGGCAGCCCCAGCATTTT	CASSYLQGRGQPQHF
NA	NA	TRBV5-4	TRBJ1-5	TGTGCCAGCAGCGACGCGGGGGATACCGAGCCCCAGCATTTT	CASSDAGDTEPQHF
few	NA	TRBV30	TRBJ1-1	TGTGCCTGGGGGGACGGGGTTCGGAGCTCTGAAGCTTTCTTT	CAWGDGVRSSEAFF
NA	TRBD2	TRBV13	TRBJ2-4	TGTGCCAGCAGTATCGCTAGCGGGTTCAAAAACATTCAGTACTTC	CASSIASGFKNIQYF
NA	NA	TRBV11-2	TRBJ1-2	TGTGCCAGCAGCTTAGTCCCCCAAGGGGGAAGGAACTATGGCTACACCTTC	CASSLVPQGGRNYGYTF
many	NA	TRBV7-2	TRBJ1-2	TGTGCCAGCAGCTTAGCGGGGGTCCAGGCTAACTATGGCTACACCTTC	CASSLAGVQANYGYTF
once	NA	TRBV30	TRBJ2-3	TGTGCCTGCGTCATCCGGGACTCCGCCACAGATACGCAGTATTTT	CACVIRDSATDTQYF
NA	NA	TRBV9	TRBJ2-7	TGTGCCAGCAGCGTAGGGCTAGCATACGAGCAGTACTTC	CASSVGLAYEQYF
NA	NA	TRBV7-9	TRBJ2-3	TGTGCCAGCACGGTAGGCTCAGATACGCAGTATTTT	CASTVGSDTQYF
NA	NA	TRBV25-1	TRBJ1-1	TGTGCCAGCAGCTTCGGTGGGGGGCTAGCTTTCTTT	CASSFGGGLAFF
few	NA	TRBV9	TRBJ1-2	TGTGCCAGCAGCGTAGACGAGAACTATGGCTACACCTTC	CASSVDENYGYTF
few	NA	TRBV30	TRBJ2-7	TGTGCCTGGAGTGTAGGCAGCTCCTACGAGCAGTACTTC	CAWSVGSSYEQYF